The sequence of this T cell receptor (beta chain) was determined in a study of regulatory T cells in long-lasting Graves disease. Time point denoted: newly diagnosed GD, antithyroid drugs for less than 3 months. PBMCs were the source of the RNA used for TCR sequencing. This CDR3 region has 15 residues. V was pared by 5 bases and J by 4 bases, with 8 bases of the junction left unmatched. CDR1 LNHDA and CDR2 SQIVND come from the germline V gene (reference sequence). Building of the TCR beta libraries involved iRepertoire HTBI primers and Arm-PCR of CDR3 regions. TCRdb independently ran MiXCR on the multiplex PCR reads; one entry per CDR3 protein. This table holds about 470,000 distinct CDR3 sequences, 16% found once. This clonotype has just one count. This sample also belongs to another study, concerning T cells in Graves' hyperthyroidism and ophthalmopathy. This second report adds: In the analysis, a 13 V-J model separated ophthalmopathy from stable hyperthyroidism.

The TCR sequence derives from a man in his forties with Graves disease. Sequenced material: peripheral blood mononuclear cells (PBMCs), taken at new diagnosis, from a patient treated with antithyroid drugs. V usage is TRBV19 and J usage is TRBJ2-7, with 10 bases aligning to TRBD2. The CDR3 region is CASSLAGGTLYEQYF. Written as DNA, the CDR3 is TGTGCCAGTAGTTTAGCGGGAGGAACTCTATACGAGCAGTACTTC.